These 10 T cell receptor beta chains share one sample of origin, sequenced in a study of identical twins. MiXCR, run by TCRdb on the 5' RACE reads, gives a single entry per CDR3 protein. The sample comprises 1.5 million or so distinct CDR3 sequences, under 35% of which are singletons, and more than 0.25% rests with the top ten. The sample comprised cord blood. The receptors were sampled from a newborn girl in good health.

This clonotype was counted a few times. V and J are TRBV27 and TRBJ2-1; a possible D gene is TRBD2 (6 bases). The CDR3 extends over 14 amino acids. Trimming cost V 7 bases and J 5 bases, with 15 bases left between them. Germline assignment: CDR1 MNHEY and CDR2 SMNVEV (reference sequence). CDR3 amino acids: CASNTGTENNEQFF. CDR3 bases: TGTGCCAGCAACACCGGGACTGAAAACAATGAGCAGTTCTTC.

This clonotype was recorded a few times. This chain uses TRBV20-1 with TRBJ1-1; possible D gene TRBD1, 5 bases. This CDR3 has 13 amino acids. The V gene's germline CDR1 is DFQATT and CDR2 SNEGSKA (reference sequence). Trimming removed 0 bases at V and 6 bases at J, with 11 bases between. CDR3 nucleotides: TGCAGTGCTAGAGAGCAGGGAGTCGCTGAAGCTTTCTTT. Its translation: CSAREQGVAEAFF.

The sample holds a few counts of this clonotype. This chain uses TRBV4-1 with TRBJ2-7; D is possibly TRBD1 (6 bases). Trimming stripped 2 bases from V and 4 bases from J, with 15 bases between. CDR3 size: 15 residues. The germline V gene encodes CDR1 MGHRA and CDR2 YSYEKL. Here the CDR3 DNA reads TGCGCCAGCAGCCAAACCGGGACAATAGGATACGAGCAGTACTTC. It translates to CASSQTGTIGYEQYF.

This chain links TRBV20-1 with TRBJ1-1; 9 bases match TRBD1. Germline V CDR1 and CDR2: DFQATT, SNEGSKA (reference sequence). V gave up 5 bases and J gave up 3 bases; unmatched junction bases: 7. This CDR3 has 14 amino acids. The CDR3: CSAPYRGRDTEAFF. CDR3 coding DNA: TGCAGTGCTCCCTACAGGGGGCGGGACACTGAAGCTTTCTTT.

The chain couples TRBV3-1 to TRBJ2-4; no reliable D call. Germline CDR1 reads LGHDT; CDR2 reads YNNKEL (reference sequence). Trimming pared 0 bases from V and 13 bases from J, leaving 16 bases between. The CDR3 totals 14 residues. CDR3 sequence: CASSQEVGAYGQYF. The CDR3 bases are TGTGCCAGCAGCCAAGAGGTCGGTGCCTACGGGCAGTACTTC.

The genes are TRBV20-1 and TRBJ1-6; 8 bases are shared with TRBD1. Germline CDR1 is DFQATT and CDR2 is SNEGSKA (reference sequence). V shed 5 bases, J shed 7 bases, and the junction held 13 bases outside the gene matches. The CDR3 contains 16 residues. The CDR3 protein is CSALLPGTGENSPLHF. The DNA for the CDR3 is TGCAGTGCTTTGCTCCCCGGGACAGGAGAAAATTCACCCCTCCACTTT.

This chain connects TRBV20-1 to TRBJ1-1; possible D gene TRBD1, 6 bases. Germline assignment: CDR1 DFQATT and CDR2 SNEGSKA (reference sequence). The V and J ends lost 1 base and 3 bases respectively, with 9 bases between them. The CDR3 is 13 amino acids. CDR3 loop: CSARGEGDTEAFF. CDR3 sequence (DNA): TGCAGTGCTAGAGGGGAGGGGGACACTGAAGCTTTCTTT.

This sequence joins TRBV7-2 and TRBJ2-5; D is undetermined. Trimming took off 0 bases at V and 3 bases at J, with 11 bases between the two ends. Germline loops: CDR1 SGHTA, CDR2 FQGNSA. This CDR3 has 15 amino acids. The CDR3 coding sequence is TGTGCCAGCAGCTTAGCAGGGCAGAGAAAAGAGACCCAGTACTTC. It specifies CASSLAGQRKETQYF.

There are a few counts of this clonotype. V and J are TRBV6-2 or TRBV6-3 and TRBJ2-3, with TRBD1 identical over 11 bases. Unmatched junction bases numbered 8, after V lost 8 bases and J lost 4 bases. The CDR3 contains 15 residues. From germline, CDR1 is MNHEY and CDR2 SVGEGT. The CDR3 loop is CASGYWDRGSDTQYF. In DNA, the CDR3 is TGTGCCAGCGGGTATTGGGACAGGGGGTCAGATACGCAGTATTTT.

This clonotype was picked up a small number of times. The chain links TRBV20-1 to TRBJ1-5, with unresolved D. The CDR3 spans 9 residues. Germline V gene data show CDR1 as DFQATT and CDR2 as SNEGSKA (reference sequence). V was clipped by 7 bases and J by 7 bases, with 5 bases between them. This CDR3 is CSGGQPQHF. CDR3 DNA sequence: TGCAGTGGGGGACAGCCCCAGCATTTT.